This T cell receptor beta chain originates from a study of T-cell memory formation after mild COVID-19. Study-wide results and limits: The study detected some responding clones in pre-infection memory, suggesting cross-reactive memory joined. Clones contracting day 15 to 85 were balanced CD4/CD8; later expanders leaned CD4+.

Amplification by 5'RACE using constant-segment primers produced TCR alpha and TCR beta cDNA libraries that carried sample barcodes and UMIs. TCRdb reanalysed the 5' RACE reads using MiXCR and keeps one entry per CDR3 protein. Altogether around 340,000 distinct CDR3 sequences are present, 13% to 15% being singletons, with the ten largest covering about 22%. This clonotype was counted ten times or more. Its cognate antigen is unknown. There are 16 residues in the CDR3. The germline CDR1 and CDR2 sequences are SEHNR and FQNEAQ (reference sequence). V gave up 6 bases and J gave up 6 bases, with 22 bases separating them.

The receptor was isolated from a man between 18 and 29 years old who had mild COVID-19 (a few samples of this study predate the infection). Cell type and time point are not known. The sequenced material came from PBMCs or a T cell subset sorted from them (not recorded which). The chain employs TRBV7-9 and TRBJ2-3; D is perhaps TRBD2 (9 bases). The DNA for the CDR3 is TGTGCCAGCAGTCGACAGGGGCGGGGGGGCCTTGATACGCAGTATTTT. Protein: CASSRQGRGGLDTQYF. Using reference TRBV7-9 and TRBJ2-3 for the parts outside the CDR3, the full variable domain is DTGVSQNPRHKITKRGQNVTFRCDPISEHNRLYWYRQTLGQGPEFLTYFQNEAQLEKSRLLSDRFSAERPKGSFSTLEIQRTEQGDSAMYLCASSRQGRGGLDTQYFGPGTRLTVL.